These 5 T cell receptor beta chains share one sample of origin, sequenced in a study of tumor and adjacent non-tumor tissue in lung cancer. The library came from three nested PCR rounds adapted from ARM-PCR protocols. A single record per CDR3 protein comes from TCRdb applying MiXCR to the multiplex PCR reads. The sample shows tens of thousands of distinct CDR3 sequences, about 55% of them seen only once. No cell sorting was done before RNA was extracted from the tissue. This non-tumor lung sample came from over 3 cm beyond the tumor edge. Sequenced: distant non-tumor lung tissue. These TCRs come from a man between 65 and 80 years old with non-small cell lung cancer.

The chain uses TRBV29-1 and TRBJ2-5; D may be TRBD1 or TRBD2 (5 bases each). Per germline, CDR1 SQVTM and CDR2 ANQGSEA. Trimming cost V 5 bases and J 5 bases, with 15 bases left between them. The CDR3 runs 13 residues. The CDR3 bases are TGCAGCGTTACAAAGAGGGGCGGGGAGACCCAGTACTTC. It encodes CSVTKRGGETQYF.

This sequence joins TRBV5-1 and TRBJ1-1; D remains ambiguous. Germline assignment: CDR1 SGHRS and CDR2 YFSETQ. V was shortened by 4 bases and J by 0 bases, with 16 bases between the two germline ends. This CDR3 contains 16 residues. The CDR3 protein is CASSIGGRLMNTEAFF. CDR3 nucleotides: TGCGCCAGCAGCATAGGCGGGAGGCTCATGAACACTGAAGCTTTCTTT.

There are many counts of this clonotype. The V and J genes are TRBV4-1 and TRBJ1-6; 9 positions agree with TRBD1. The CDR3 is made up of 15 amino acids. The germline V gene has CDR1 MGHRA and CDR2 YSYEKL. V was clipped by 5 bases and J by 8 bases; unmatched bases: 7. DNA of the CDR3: TGCGCCAGCAGCGGTACAGGGGGCGAAGATTCACCCCTCCACTTT. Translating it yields CASSGTGGEDSPLHF.

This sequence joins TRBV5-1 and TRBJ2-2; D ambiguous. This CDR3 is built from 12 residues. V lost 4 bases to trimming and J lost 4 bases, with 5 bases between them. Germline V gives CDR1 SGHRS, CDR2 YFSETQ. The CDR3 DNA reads TGCGCCAGCAGCCCAGTCACCGGGGAGCTGTTTTTT. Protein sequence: CASSPVTGELFF.

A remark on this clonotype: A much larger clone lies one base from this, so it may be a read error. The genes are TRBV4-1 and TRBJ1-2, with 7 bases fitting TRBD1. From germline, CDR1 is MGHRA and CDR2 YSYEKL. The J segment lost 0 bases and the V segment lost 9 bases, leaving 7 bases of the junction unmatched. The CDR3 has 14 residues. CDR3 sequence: CARSTGDSNYGYTF. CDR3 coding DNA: TGCGCCAGGAGCACAGGGGATTCTAACTATGGCTACACCTTC.